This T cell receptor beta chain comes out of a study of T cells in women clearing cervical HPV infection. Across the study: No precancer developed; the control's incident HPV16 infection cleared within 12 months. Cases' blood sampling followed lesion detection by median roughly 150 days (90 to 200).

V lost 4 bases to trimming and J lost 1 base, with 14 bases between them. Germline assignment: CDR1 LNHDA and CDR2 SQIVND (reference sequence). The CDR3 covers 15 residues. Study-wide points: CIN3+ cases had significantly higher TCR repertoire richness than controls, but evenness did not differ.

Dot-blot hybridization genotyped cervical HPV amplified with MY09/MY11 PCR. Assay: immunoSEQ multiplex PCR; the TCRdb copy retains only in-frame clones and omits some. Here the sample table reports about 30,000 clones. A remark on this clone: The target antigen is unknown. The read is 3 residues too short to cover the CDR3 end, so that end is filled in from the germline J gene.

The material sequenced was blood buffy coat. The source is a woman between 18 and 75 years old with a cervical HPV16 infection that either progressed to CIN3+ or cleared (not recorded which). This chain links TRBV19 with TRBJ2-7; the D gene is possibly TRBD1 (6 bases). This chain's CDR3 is CASSREQGFSYEQYF. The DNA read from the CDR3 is TGTGCCAGTAGTAGGGAACAGGGTTTTTCCTACGAG.